These 5 T cell receptor beta chains were all obtained from the same sample, sequenced in a study of blood T cell repertoires in COVID-19. Clones were sequenced by immunoSEQ multiplex PCR, and TCRdb holds only the in-frame ones, with some missing. This table holds over 200,000 clones, around 84% found once. The sequenced sample consisted of PBMCs or T cells enriched from blood (not recorded which). Receptors were obtained from a woman in her forties who had recovered from COVID-19.

This clone was observed once. The chain has TRBV7-9 and TRBJ2-2; 7 nucleotides match TRBD2. The junction had 11 bases not matched to a gene; V was cut back by 3 bases and J by 4 bases. The CDR3 has 17 residues. CDR1 SEHNR and CDR2 FQNEAQ come from the germline V gene (reference sequence). The CDR3 region is CASSFGEGQGSTGELFF. CDR3 in DNA: TGTGCCAGCAGCTTCGGGGAGGGGCAGGGAAGCACCGGGGAGCTGTTTTTT.

This clone has just a few counts. The J gene is TRBJ1-3, the V gene TRBV28; D uncertain. With 10 bases removed from V and 6 bases from J, the gap between germline ends came to 16 bases. In germline, CDR1 is MDHEN, CDR2 SYDVKM. This CDR3 comprises 13 residues. The CDR3 protein is CATVPEVVNTIYF. DNA for the CDR3: TGTGCCACCGTTCCAGAGGTCGTAAACACCATATATTTT.

V usage is TRBV29-1 and J usage is TRBJ1-2, with a weak D call TRBD1 (5 bases). Germline V gene lookup returns CDR1 SQVTM and CDR2 ANQGSEA. V lost 6 bases and J lost 1, with 12 bases in between. The CDR3 length is 13 residues. The CDR3 DNA reads as TGCAGCGTCCCCGACAGTTTTAACTATGGCTACACCTTC. It encodes CSVPDSFNYGYTF.

J is TRBJ2-3 and V is TRBV3-1 (or the pseudogene TRBV3-2), with a tentative D call TRBD1 (7 bases). The V gene lost 1 base and the J gene lost 1 base, with 27 bases spanning the gap. Germline V lookup: CDR1 LGHDT, CDR2 YNNKEL (reference sequence). This CDR3 has 21 residues. As DNA, the CDR3 is TGTGCCAGCAGCCAAGTTCGGGGGACAGCCGGCCGCGCAGGCGGCACAGATACGCAGTATTTT. Protein: CASSQVRGTAGRAGGTDTQYF.

V gene TRBV7-2 combines with J gene TRBJ2-5, with D maybe TRBD2 (5 bases). The ends were cut back, 3 bases at V and 2 bases at J, with 7 bases in the middle. The CDR3 spans 13 residues. The germline V gene encodes CDR1 SGHTA and CDR2 FQGNSA. DNA of the CDR3: TGTGCCAGCAGCTTTGGACTGCAAGAGACCCAGTACTTC. This codes for CASSFGLQETQYF.